This passage covers 28 T cell receptor beta chains from one sample sequenced in a study of shared clonotypes between healthy human individuals. The protocol was immunoSEQ multiplex PCR, while the TCRdb copy is restricted to in-frame clones and leaves out a portion. The data hold around 2.5 million clones, with 93% observed a single time. Sequenced input: naive CD4+ T cells from PBMCs. The subset was: CD45RA+ positively selected. These receptors all stem from a man younger than 35 in good health. Some clones in this sample may be carry-over from other donors' samples.

This sequence joins TRBV6-6 and TRBJ1-1; possible D gene TRBD1, 5 bases. The CDR3 sequence is 15 residues long. Germline V CDR1 and CDR2: MNHNY, SVGAGI (reference sequence). V was shortened by 7 bases and J by 4 bases, with 19 bases between the two germline ends. In nucleotides, the CDR3 is TGTGCCAGCACCTACGGCGGCAGGGAGGGCACTGAAGCTTTCTTT. Translation gives CASTYGGREGTEAFF.

This chain connects TRBV4-3 to TRBJ2-3; 10 nucleotides match TRBD2. V lost 4 bases, J lost 3 bases, and 22 bases stayed unmatched. CDR3 length equals 21 residues. Germline CDR1 reads LGHNA; CDR2 reads YSLEER. CDR3 amino acids: CASSRASSPLAGDLLTDTQYF. The CDR3 DNA is TGCGCCAGCAGCCGCGCCTCTAGTCCGCTAGCGGGAGACCTACTAACAGATACGCAGTATTTT.

About this clone itself: This sample also contains other DNA sequences that code for the same CDR3. This chain uses TRBV30 with TRBJ2-1; the D is unclear. CDR3 length: 10 amino acids. Germline V lookup: CDR1 GTSNPN, CDR2 SVGIG (reference sequence). Trimming stripped 3 bases from V and 7 bases from J, with 4 bases between. CDR3 sequence reads: CAWSENEQFF. The CDR3 DNA is TGTGCCTGGAGCGAGAATGAGCAGTTCTTC. The full variable domain, rest sourced from reference TRBV30 and TRBJ2-1, is SQTIHQWPATLVQPVGSPLSLECTVEGTSNPNLYWYRQAAGRGLQLLFYSVGIGQISSEVPQNLSASRPQDRQFILSSKKLLLSDSGFYLCAWSENEQFFGPGTRLTVL.

The genes are TRBV5-1 and TRBJ2-7; no firm D call. Germline V gene lookup returns CDR1 SGHRS and CDR2 YFSETQ. V was clipped by 4 bases and J by 4 bases, with 15 bases between them. The CDR3 totals 14 residues. The CDR3 protein is CASSPGPQPYEQYF. The DNA for the CDR3 is TGCGCCAGCAGCCCTGGTCCCCAGCCGTACGAGCAGTACTTC.

The chain couples TRBV6-1 to TRBJ1-2; perhaps TRBD1 as D (5 bases). CDR3 length: 14 residues. Trimming removed 4 bases from V and 1 base from J, with 10 bases in between. The germline CDR1 and CDR2 sequences are MNHNS and SASEGT. The CDR3 protein is CASSVAGGNYGYTF. The CDR3 DNA follows: TGTGCCAGCAGTGTAGCGGGGGGTAACTATGGCTACACCTTC.

Remarks on this clone: The sample contains more than one DNA sequence encoding this CDR3. The gene calls are TRBV28 and TRBJ1-6, with D hard to call. This CDR3 spans 11 amino acids. CDR1 and CDR2 (germline): MDHEN, SYDVKM. V was pared by 2 bases and J by 10 bases, with 3 bases between. In DNA form, the CDR3 reads TGTGCCAGCAGTTTAGAATCACCCCTCCACTTT. This gives the protein CASSLESPLHF.

The chain joins TRBV27 to TRBJ1-3, with D unresolved. The CDR3 has 15 amino acids. Germline CDR1 and CDR2: MNHEY and SMNVEV (reference sequence). V was pared by 11 bases and J by 0 bases, with 17 bases between. The CDR3 loop is CARFLDGYSGNTIYF. The CDR3 DNA sequence: TGTGCCCGCTTCTTGGACGGTTACTCTGGAAACACCATATATTTT.

The chain combines TRBV10-2 with TRBJ2-1, with D tentatively TRBD1 (5 bases). The CDR3 contains 15 residues. Germline CDR1 WSHSY, CDR2 SAAADI. V shed 6 bases and J shed 9 bases, with 21 bases lying between them. Here the CDR3 reads CASSPYTQGGGEQFF. The CDR3 nucleotides are TGCGCCAGCAGCCCTTACACGCAGGGTGGCGGTGAGCAGTTCTTC.

The rearrangement uses TRBV7-3 and TRBJ2-3; 9 nucleotides agree with TRBD2. In germline, CDR1 is SGHTA, CDR2 FQGTGA. This CDR3 is built from 14 residues. Losses at the gene ends were 2 bases for V and 5 bases for J; bases not matched to a gene: 2. The CDR3 here is CASSLVAGEDTQYF. The CDR3 DNA follows: TGTGCCAGCAGCTTAGTAGCGGGAGAAGATACGCAGTATTTT.

Only a few counts were recorded for this clone. This chain joins TRBV7-9 and TRBJ1-4; D perhaps matches TRBD1 (5 bases). The germline CDR1 and CDR2 sequences are SEHNR and FQNEAQ (reference sequence). The CDR3 is made up of 14 amino acids. Trimming left V 5 bases short and J 3 bases short, with 10 bases between. CDR3 sequence: CASSPWGPNEKLFF. The CDR3 DNA sequence: TGTGCCAGCAGCCCGTGGGGCCCTAATGAAAAACTGTTTTTT.

This chain uses TRBV28 with TRBJ2-5, with D maybe TRBD2 (5 bases). The germline gives CDR1 MDHEN, CDR2 SYDVKM. V shed 6 bases and J shed 14 bases, with 19 bases lying between them. CDR3 length equals 12 residues. The CDR3 DNA reads as TGTGCCAGCAGGACCTCTCGCGGGCGACCTTACTTC. Translating it yields CASRTSRGRPYF.

V gene TRBV6-5 combines with J gene TRBJ1-1; D is perhaps TRBD1 (6 bases). Germline CDR1 is MNHEY and CDR2 is SVGAGI. V was cut by 2 bases and J by 5 bases, with 15 bases left in between. The CDR3 loop spans 15 amino acids. CDR3 sequence reads: CASSYSQGRGTEAFF. The CDR3 bases are TGTGCCAGCAGTTACAGTCAGGGGAGGGGGACTGAAGCTTTCTTT.

The chain couples TRBV9 to TRBJ2-7; TRBD1 aligns across 8 bases. CDR3 length: 15 amino acids. Looked up from germline, CDR1 is SGDLS and CDR2 is YYNGEE. The V and J ends lost 0 bases and 3 bases, in that order; junction bases with no gene match: 5. The CDR3 reads CASSVGTGMSYEQYF. CDR3 nucleotide sequence: TGTGCCAGCAGCGTAGGGACAGGGATGAGCTACGAGCAGTACTTC. The whole variable domain, remainder taken from reference TRBV9 and TRBJ2-7, is DSGVTQTPKHLITATGQRVTLRCSPRSGDLSVYWYQQSLDQGLQFLIQYYNGEERAKGNILERFSAQQFPDLHSELNLSSLELGDSALYFCASSVGTGMSYEQYFGPGTRLTVT.

The rearrangement joins TRBV19 to TRBJ2-2; D not resolved. There are 13 residues in the CDR3. The V gene lost 9 bases and the J gene lost 8 bases, with 16 bases spanning the gap. Germline lookup yields CDR1 LNHDA and CDR2 SQIVND (reference sequence). In DNA form, the CDR3 reads TGTGCCAGCACCTCGGACCCACCGGGGGAGCTGTTTTTT. Translated: CASTSDPPGELFF.

The rearrangement uses TRBV19 and TRBJ2-6; D is unresolved. This CDR3 has 15 residues. V gave up 3 bases and J gave up 0 bases, with 6 bases separating them. CDR1 is LNHDA, CDR2 SQIVND, per germline (reference sequence). DNA for the CDR3: TGTGCCAGTAGTATCTCCCTCTCTGGGGCCAACGTCCTGACTTTC. It is translated as CASSISLSGANVLTF.

The chain joins TRBV25-1 to TRBJ1-1; no firm D call. Germline lookup yields CDR1 MGHDK and CDR2 SYGVNS. The CDR3 consists of 14 residues. V dropped 6 bases and J dropped 1 base, with 12 bases sitting between them. In DNA form, the CDR3 reads TGTGCCAGCAGACACTTCGAAGGGAACACTGAAGCTTTCTTT. Translating gives CASRHFEGNTEAFF.

Regarding this clone: This sample also contains other DNA sequences that code for the same CDR3. The V gene is TRBV5-1, the J gene TRBJ2-7; TRBD1 agrees at 9 bases. Germline assignment: CDR1 SGHRS and CDR2 YFSETQ. V dropped 2 bases and J dropped 0; count of bases not matched to a gene: 0. The CDR3 extends over 14 amino acids. The CDR3 DNA reads TGCGCCAGCAGCTTACAGGGGGCCTCCTACGAGCAGTACTTC. This codes for CASSLQGASYEQYF.

The rearrangement uses TRBV29-1 and TRBJ2-3; D call uncertain. Trimming left V 4 bases short and J 2 bases short, with 13 bases between. CDR1 is SQVTM, CDR2 ANQGSEA, per germline. This CDR3 is built from 14 residues. This CDR3 is CSVAPASSTDTQYF. CDR3 nucleotide sequence: TGCAGCGTTGCCCCGGCCAGTTCCACAGATACGCAGTATTTT.

The chain links TRBV19 to TRBJ1-1; D gene unclear. The CDR3 sequence is 15 residues long. Germline lookup yields CDR1 LNHDA and CDR2 SQIVND (reference sequence). Trimming shortened V by 0 bases and J by 3 bases, and 11 bases separated the two germline ends. The CDR3 nucleotides read TGTGCCAGTAGTATAGACTCCGGACGGTACACTGAAGCTTTCTTT. As protein: CASSIDSGRYTEAFF.

The V call is TRBV28, the J call TRBJ1-3, with a weak D call TRBD1 (5 bases). The germline V gene encodes CDR1 MDHEN and CDR2 SYDVKM. Trimming took off 1 base at V and 4 bases at J, with 11 bases between the two ends. The CDR3 runs 15 residues. The CDR3 loop is CASSLSGAGGNTIYF. CDR3 DNA: TGTGCCAGCAGTTTATCCGGGGCGGGAGGAAACACCATATATTTT. Full variable domain (remainder filled in from reference TRBV28 and TRBJ1-3): DVKVTQSSRYLVKRTGEKVFLECVQDMDHENMFWYRQDPGLGLRLIYFSYDVKMKEKGDIPEGYSVSREKKERFSLILESASTNQTSMYLCASSLSGAGGNTIYFGEGSWLTVV.

The chain couples TRBV4-3 to TRBJ2-3; 8 nucleotides align to TRBD2. Per the germline V gene, CDR1 is LGHNA and CDR2 is YSLEER. This CDR3 has 17 residues. J gave up 4 bases and V 0 bases, and 9 bases lay outside the gene matches. CDR3 DNA sequence: TGCGCCAGCAGCCAAGAAGACGGGAGGGCCGGCGCAGATACGCAGTATTTT. Its protein product is CASSQEDGRAGADTQYF.

About this clone itself: This specimen includes other DNA sequences encoding the same CDR3. V is TRBV5-4 and J is TRBJ2-2, with D maybe TRBD2 (6 bases). CDR3 size: 14 residues. Looked up from germline, CDR1 is SGHNT and CDR2 is YYREEE (reference sequence). V lost 5 bases, J lost 2 bases, and 10 bases lay in between. The CDR3 loop reads CASRPGLNTGELFF. CDR3 sequence (DNA): TGTGCCAGCAGACCGGGACTCAACACCGGGGAGCTGTTTTTT. Looking up the rest from reference TRBV5-4 and TRBJ2-2 gives the full variable domain: ETGVTQSPTHLIKTRGQQVTLRCSSQSGHNTVSWYQQALGQGPQFIFQYYREEENGRGNFPPRFSGLQFPNYSSELNVNALELDDSALYLCASRPGLNTGELFFGEGSRLTVL.

The chain combines TRBV28 with TRBJ2-1; 10 bases fit TRBD1. The CDR3 is 15 residues long. Trimming removed 5 bases from V and 4 bases from J; junction bases left unmatched: 5. Germline V gene lookup returns CDR1 MDHEN and CDR2 SYDVKM. CDR3 amino acids: CASSKRTGGYNEQFF. The CDR3 DNA reads as TGTGCCAGCAGTAAACGGACAGGGGGGTACAATGAGCAGTTCTTC.

The CDR3 reads CASRSVIFLRSTGTSYEQYF. As DNA, the CDR3 is TGTGCAAGTCGCTCCGTTATTTTTCTTAGGAGCACAGGGACCTCCTACGAGCAGTACTTC. This sequence joins TRBV12-2 and TRBJ2-7; no DNA check was done on the table's D call, TRBD1. TRBV12-2 is designated a pseudogene. This CDR3 has 20 amino acids.

This chain connects TRBV7-2 to TRBJ2-2, with TRBD2 as a possible D gene (5 bases). Germline CDR1 SGHTA, CDR2 FQGNSA. V lost 5 bases, J lost 4 bases, and 8 bases lay in between. This CDR3 region has 13 residues. CDR3 DNA sequence: TGTGCCAGCAGCCAGAGCGGCACCGGGGAGCTGTTTTTT. It codes for CASSQSGTGELFF.

J is TRBJ1-5 and V is TRBV27; D ambiguous. The length of the CDR3 is 14 residues. Per germline, CDR1 MNHEY and CDR2 SMNVEV (reference sequence). V shed 8 bases and J shed 0 bases, with 11 bases lying between them. The CDR3 spells CASSQDYSNQPQHF. The CDR3 DNA is TGTGCCAGCTCTCAGGACTATAGCAATCAGCCCCAGCATTTT.

This sequence joins TRBV6-1 and TRBJ1-2; possible D gene TRBD1, 5 bases. The germline CDR1 and CDR2 sequences are MNHNS and SASEGT. This CDR3 is built from 13 residues. Trimming pared 2 bases from V and 7 bases from J, leaving 11 bases between. This chain's CDR3 is CASSEFQGLGYTF. In DNA, the CDR3 is TGTGCCAGCAGTGAATTCCAGGGCCTTGGCTACACCTTC.

The rearrangement links TRBV2 to TRBJ2-7; no clear D. Germline V gene sequence: CDR1 SNHLY, CDR2 FYNNEI. The CDR3 extends over 13 amino acids. Trimming took 6 bases from V and 1 from J, leaving 10 bases between them. The DNA of the CDR3 is TGTGCCAGCAGAGGAGATCATTCCTACGAGCAGTACTTC. Amino acid sequence: CASRGDHSYEQYF.